This TCR beta chain was recorded in a study of tumor-infiltrating lymphocytes in primary liver carcinoma (dated by TCRdb to between 2016 and 2019). At the level of the whole study: Hepatocellular carcinoma (four) or combined HCC and intrahepatic cholangiocarcinoma (one) was present in the five patients, who were three men and two women aged 30 to 69 years. Tumors of the five patients were stage T1-T3 N0M0 with maximum diameters of roughly 4 to 10 cm. Samples yielded roughly 3.5 to 8 million productive TCRbeta reads; read depth did not differ significantly between tissue types. Across five regions of each liver tumor, along with adjacent normal tissue and blood, the study brought together TCRbeta repertoire sequencing, expression microarrays and whole-exome sequencing. TCRbeta repertoire sequencing covered 35 or so specimens from 5 patients: approximately 25 tumor regions, 5 adjacent noncancerous liver tissues and 5 peripheral blood samples. Agilent mRNA microarray profiling was performed on the roughly 24 tumor region samples to relate TCRbeta repertoire diversity to the local molecular phenotype. Reproducibility between technical replicate repertoires was high, with correlation coefficients above 0.98 and mean shared-clone rates approximately 0.9.

Without any cell sorting, total RNA and DNA were extracted together from 20-30 mg of bulk tissue using the AllPrep DNA/RNA mini kit. Between November 2015 and March 2016, roughly five patients in China with histopathologically diagnosed primary liver carcinoma had surgical resection. At the time of sampling, the patients had chronic HBV infection and had not received any treatment. Five spatially separated regions were sampled from each tumor: the superior, inferior, left-lateral and right-lateral poles, plus the tumor centre. More than 80% viable tumor cells were found by histology in every tumor sample. Each fresh piece of tumor and adjacent tissue was cut in two, with one half stored in RNAlater at -80 degrees C and the other half sent for histology. Here is what the overall study found, with its caveats: Bulk unsorted samples precluded comparing CD4+ and CD8+ T cell repertoires. The study included only four to six patients, and the authors note findings should be validated in a larger study. Just about 8-25% of top clones turned up in all five regions of a tumor, which suggests spatial heterogeneity among tumor-infiltrating T cells. The top 250 clones accounted for a significantly greater share of the repertoire in tumors than in blood (p = 0.039). Repertoire overlap was higher between tumor regions (mean around 35%) than tumor-adjacent (approximately 17%) or tumor-blood (14%) pairs, consistent with antigen-driven expansion. Only the TCR beta chain was sequenced, which likely underestimates true repertoire diversity because unpaired alpha chains were not captured.

A constant-region primer and ProtoScript II reverse transcriptase were used to reverse-transcribe TCRbeta-specific cDNA from roughly 0.55 ug total RNA. Construction of the TCRbeta libraries relied on three nested rounds of multiplex PCR, following a slightly modified ARM-PCR procedure. The first two PCR rounds used multiplex TRBV1-TRBV30 forward primers with a Cbeta reverse primer, each for 10 cycles. Sample barcodes and Illumina adapters were added in a final 25-cycle PCR with Deep VentR polymerase. Before sequencing, amplicons of 200-500 bp were gel-purified using a QIAquick gel extraction kit. The TCRbeta amplicons were sequenced with 250-bp paired-end reads on an Illumina HiSeq 2500. The authors' analysis ran thus. To recover full CDR3 sequences, reads were quality-trimmed using Trimmomatic v0.33 and paired reads were then merged using FLASH v1.2.11. MiGEC v1.2.1b assigned V, D and J germline segments to the rearranged TCRbeta sequences. Clonotype statistics, along with Shannon-Wiener diversity indices, were calculated using VDJtools v1.0.0. To cut down on sampling bias, every analysis after diversity analysis relied on just the 250 most abundant clonotypes from each sample. TCRdb trimmed public reads at Q25 via fastp, called clones via MiXCR and kept in-frame beta chains. Rows are combined by CDR3 protein, so each entry shows the most common genes and DNA. V and J calls and clone size were set by TCRdb, not the authors. The table for this sample lists 100,000 or so distinct CDR3 sequences; around 80% of them were counted only once. Around 21% of the sample belongs to the ten largest clones.

About this clonotype: Its recognized antigen is unknown. Per-base qualities were not stored, and no clone one base away is much larger.

Counted from cysteine to phenylalanine, this CDR3 has 14 amino acids. Only the CDR3 DNA is retained, 42 bases long and in frame from the first base. V is shortened by 8 bases, J by 5 bases, and the region joining them spans 18 bases. CDR1 is given as WSHSY and CDR2 as SAAADI, both from the germline V gene. The chain was built from TRBV10-2 and TRBJ1-1; a weak D assignment points to TRBD1 (5 bases agree). The sample taken for sequencing was liver tumor tissue from sampling region 3. Per the publication, the cell subset or site label means: tumor region T3, left-lateral pole. The sequence derives from a man aged 40-50 years with primary liver carcinoma and hepatitis B virus infection. For the CDR3, the sequence is CASGHGAAKTEAFF. The sequence in DNA is TGCGCCAGCGGACATGGGGCAGCGAAGACTGAAGCTTTCTTT.